This TCR beta chain derives from a study of OX40 agonist ivuxolimab in advanced cancers. On the study more broadly: While on treatment, patients had intravenous ivuxolimab at 0.01 to 10 mg/kg every 2 weeks. Melanoma, hepatocellular carcinoma, head and neck or renal cell cancer occurred in dose-escalation patients. Regarding the study as a whole: More expanded clones were seen, on average, in CD8+ T cells than in CD4+.

Clones were read by immunoSEQ multiplex PCR, and TCRdb kept only the in-frame ones, dropping some. The sample consists of 50,000 or so clones, over 75% of them appearing once. Cycle 7 day 1, cycle 4 day 1, and baseline were the timepoints at which blood was sampled. As concerns this clone: Its antigen is as yet unknown.

There are 14 residues in the CDR3. V shed 1 base and J shed 8 bases, with 15 bases lying between them. Per germline, CDR1 SGHVS and CDR2 FQNEAQ. This sequence joins TRBV7-8 and TRBJ2-7; D remains ambiguous. The sample consisted of CD4+ or CD8+ T cells sorted from blood, taken in a trial of the OX40 agonist ivuxolimab. This sequence was found in an adult with an advanced solid tumor such as melanoma, head and neck, liver or kidney cancer. CDR3: CASSLGLFSWQQYF. In DNA form, the CDR3 reads TGTGCCAGCAGCTTAGGCCTCTTTTCTTGGCAGCAGTACTTC.